The 27 T cell receptor beta chains presented below share a single source sample, sequenced in a study of blood T cells in healthy people across ages. Sample-barcoded 5' priming and a J-beta primer mix drove a second PCR of about 6 to 11 cycles. From the 5' RACE reads, TCRdb called clonotypes with MiXCR, one entry per CDR3 protein. Of some 1.6 million distinct CDR3 sequences in the sample, 30% to 35% were seen once. The sample comprised blood. The receptors derive from a woman under 40 in good health.

The rearrangement joins TRBV7-7 to TRBJ2-5; 9 nucleotides agree with TRBD2. CDR3 length: 15 residues. Trimming took 5 bases from V and 3 from J; bases not matched to a gene: 7. Germline assignment: CDR1 SSHAT and CDR2 FNYEAQ (reference sequence). CDR3 in DNA: TGTGCCAGCAGCCCGCCTGCTAGCGGGAAAGAGACCCAGTACTTC. This gives the protein CASSPPASGKETQYF.

The rearrangement links TRBV20-1 to TRBJ2-5; D gene unclear. Germline V lookup: CDR1 DFQATT, CDR2 SNEGSKA (reference sequence). CDR3 length: 16 residues. Trimming stripped 6 bases from V and 2 bases from J, with 22 bases between. In DNA form, the CDR3 reads TGCAGTGCGAGGCTGGGGTCGGCCAGACCTCAAGAGACCCAGTACTTC. It codes for CSARLGSARPQETQYF.

This clonotype was counted only a few times. The V and J genes are TRBV20-1 and TRBJ2-3, with 7 bases that match TRBD2. CDR1 and CDR2 (germline): DFQATT, SNEGSKA (reference sequence). This CDR3 region has 16 residues. V gave up 4 bases and J gave up 2 bases; unmatched junction bases: 12. CDR3 DNA sequence: TGCAGTGCTACTCCTTTTGGCGGGGGACCCACAGATACGCAGTATTTT. As protein: CSATPFGGGPTDTQYF.

The chain recombines TRBV28 with TRBJ1-1; D gene uncertain. Trimming removed 6 bases from V and 3 bases from J, with 14 bases in between. Germline V lookup: CDR1 MDHEN, CDR2 SYDVKM. The CDR3 is 14 amino acids. CDR3 in DNA: TGTGCCAGCAGCCAAAAATTCGGGTACACTGAAGCTTTCTTT. As protein: CASSQKFGYTEAFF.

The chain joins TRBV3-1 to TRBJ2-5; TRBD1 is a possible D gene (5 bases). CDR3 length: 13 residues. Trimming pared 3 bases from V and 9 bases from J, leaving 14 bases between. In germline, CDR1 is LGHDT, CDR2 YNNKEL (reference sequence). CDR3 bases: TGTGCCAGCAGCCAGATGACCCAAGGGGCCCAGTACTTC. Encoded protein: CASSQMTQGAQYF.

This clonotype was found many times. The chain joins TRBV5-1 to TRBJ2-5; D unclear. This CDR3 has 16 amino acids. The V end was cut by 0 bases, the J end by 2 bases, with 14 bases between. The germline V gene has CDR1 SGHRS and CDR2 YFSETQ. The CDR3 reads CASSLGPNGEQETQYF. In DNA, the CDR3 is TGCGCCAGCAGCTTGGGACCGAACGGAGAGCAAGAGACCCAGTACTTC.

The chain carries TRBV12-3 or TRBV12-4 and TRBJ1-5; possibly TRBD1 for D (5 bases). V was trimmed by 11 bases and J by 3 bases, leaving 14 bases between them. The length of the CDR3 is 13 residues. The CDR3 region has the DNA TGTGCCGGCGGTATGACAGCCAATCAGCCCCAGCATTTT. It codes for CAGGMTANQPQHF.

This sequence joins TRBV10-3 and TRBJ2-2, with 7 nucleotides matching TRBD2. The germline V gene has CDR1 ENHRY and CDR2 SYGVKD. The J segment lost 0 bases and the V segment lost 3 bases, leaving 4 bases of the junction unmatched. The CDR3 sequence is 16 residues long. CDR3 bases: TGTGCCATCAGTGATGCCGGGGGGACGAACACCGGGGAGCTGTTTTTT. As protein: CAISDAGGTNTGELFF.

The DNA of the CDR3 is TGTGCCAGCAGTGCCCGAAGGTGGGATGAAAAACTGTTTTTT. It encodes CASSARRWDEKLFF. V gene TRBV2 combines with J gene TRBJ1-4; no firm D call. The V end lost 4 bases, the J end lost 6 bases, and 12 bases lay between the germline ends. The germline V gene has CDR1 SNHLY and CDR2 FYNNEI. The CDR3 contains 14 residues.

This clonotype was seen a handful of times. The chain combines TRBV20-1 with TRBJ2-3; D is undetermined. The V end was cut by 6 bases, the J end by 0 bases, with 10 bases between. This CDR3 spans 13 amino acids. Germline-derived CDR1 and CDR2 are DFQATT and SNEGSKA (reference sequence). CDR3 residues: CSARRPSTDTQYF. Written as DNA, the CDR3 is TGCAGTGCGAGAAGGCCTAGCACAGATACGCAGTATTTT.

This clonotype was observed a handful of times. This chain uses TRBV20-1 with TRBJ1-2; 7 nucleotides line up with TRBD1. V gave up 4 bases and J gave up 7 bases; unmatched junction bases: 9. Germline CDR1 and CDR2: DFQATT and SNEGSKA (reference sequence). The length of the CDR3 is 13 residues. In DNA, the CDR3 is TGCAGTGCTAAGGGACAGACACGATCTGGCTACACCTTC. Protein sequence: CSAKGQTRSGYTF.

The chain is built from TRBV6-1 and TRBJ2-7; 9 positions match TRBD1. This CDR3 is 14 amino acids long. In germline, CDR1 is MNHNS, CDR2 SASEGT. With 9 bases clipped from V and 3 bases from J, the junction kept 9 bases outside the gene matches. The CDR3 DNA is TGTGCCAGTCTGAAATGGGGACAGGGCTACGAGCAGTACTTC. It yields the protein CASLKWGQGYEQYF.

In its sample, this clonotype was seen a few times. The chain combines TRBV12-3 or TRBV12-4 with TRBJ2-7, with TRBD2 matching over 11 bases. The CDR3 has 17 residues. J lost 0 bases, V lost 5 bases, and 9 bases had no gene match. The CDR3 bases are TGTGCCAGCAGTCTGGGGACTAGCGGACCCCTCTCCTACGAGCAGTACTTC. The encoded protein is CASSLGTSGPLSYEQYF.

This clonotype was detected many times. This rearrangement joins TRBV29-1 to TRBJ1-5; D not certain. V was cut by 5 bases and J by 2 bases, with 10 bases left in between. Germline-derived CDR1 and CDR2 are SQVTM and ANQGSEA. CDR3 length: 13 amino acids. CDR3 sequence (DNA): TGCAGCGTTTCGCGCGATGGCAATCAGCCCCAGCATTTT. Its protein product is CSVSRDGNQPQHF.

This chain's CDR3 is CASSLGTSEREQFF. In nucleotides, the CDR3 is TGCGCCAGCAGCTTGGGTACTAGCGAACGCGAGCAGTTCTTC. V is TRBV5-1 and J is TRBJ2-1; TRBD2 matches at 7 bases. Germline V gene lookup returns CDR1 SGHRS and CDR2 YFSETQ. CDR3 length: 14 amino acids. Trimming cost V 0 bases and J 10 bases; bases outside gene matches: 7.

The genes are TRBV3-1 and TRBJ2-3; 12 bases match TRBD2. The germline CDR1 and CDR2 sequences are LGHDT and YNNKEL (reference sequence). J was trimmed by 5 bases and V by 4 bases; bases with no gene match: 13. This CDR3 has 18 amino acids. The CDR3 is CASSRGTSGWGAGDTQYF. Written as DNA, the CDR3 is TGTGCCAGCAGCCGGGGGACTAGCGGGTGGGGCGCTGGAGATACGCAGTATTTT.

This chain joins TRBV12-3 or TRBV12-4 and TRBJ2-5; D is unresolved. This CDR3 contains 12 residues. Trimming removed 5 bases from V and 9 bases from J, with 13 bases in between. The CDR3 is CASSNDPRPQYF. The DNA of the CDR3 is TGTGCCAGCAGTAATGACCCGAGACCCCAGTACTTC.

The chain is built from TRBV5-1 and TRBJ2-2; 7 bases align to TRBD1. Germline V CDR1 and CDR2: SGHRS, YFSETQ. The CDR3 extends over 18 amino acids. The J segment lost 1 base and the V segment lost 5 bases, leaving 14 bases of the junction unmatched. The CDR3: CASRGDSRARLNTGELFF. Here the CDR3 DNA reads TGCGCCAGCAGAGGGGACAGTCGCGCAAGATTGAACACCGGGGAGCTGTTTTTT. Using reference TRBV5-1 and TRBJ2-2 for the parts outside the CDR3, the full variable domain is KAGVTQTPRYLIKTRGQQVTLSCSPISGHRSVSWYQQTPGQGLQFLFEYFSETQRNKGNFPGRFSGRQFSNSRSEMNVSTLELGDSALYLCASRGDSRARLNTGELFFGEGSRLTVL.

The rearrangement joins TRBV28 to TRBJ2-1, with D perhaps matching TRBD1 (5 bases). Germline CDR1 reads MDHEN; CDR2 reads SYDVKM. The CDR3 length is 17 residues. V lost 6 bases and J 5 bases, leaving 23 bases between the germline ends. For the CDR3, the DNA is TGTGCCAGCAGACCAGATAGGGGTCAAATTCAGGACAATGAGCAGTTCTTC. Protein: CASRPDRGQIQDNEQFF.

CDR3 bases: TGCAGTGGGATTGGGCCGCCAGACGAGCAGTACTTC. It specifies CSGIGPPDEQYF. The chain recombines TRBV20-1 with TRBJ2-7; D uncertain. V lost 7 bases, J lost 5 bases, and 15 bases lay in between. The CDR3 has 12 amino acids. CDR1 is DFQATT, CDR2 SNEGSKA, per germline (reference sequence).

This clonotype was counted ten times or more. The rearrangement joins TRBV6-6 to TRBJ2-1; TRBD2 might be the D (6 bases). V was shortened by 10 bases and J by 8 bases, with 9 bases between the two germline ends. Germline-derived CDR1 and CDR2 are MNHNY and SVGAGI (reference sequence). This CDR3 spans 10 amino acids. The CDR3 protein is CATRGDEQFF. CDR3 sequence (DNA): TGTGCCACCCGCGGGGATGAGCAGTTCTTC.

V is TRBV9 and J is TRBJ2-6, with D hard to call. This CDR3 is built from 17 residues. CDR1 is SGDLS, CDR2 YYNGEE, per germline. V was cut by 4 bases and J by 0 bases, with 14 bases left in between. CDR3 residues: CASSPWAGPSGANVLTF. For the CDR3, the DNA is TGTGCCAGCAGCCCCTGGGCAGGACCCTCTGGGGCCAACGTCCTGACTTTC.

This chain uses TRBV6-1 with TRBJ2-3; 8 bases are a match to TRBD2. CDR3 size: 16 residues. V was clipped by 0 bases and J by 6 bases; unmatched bases: 8. Germline CDR1 MNHNS, CDR2 SASEGT. CDR3 sequence reads: CASSEAPSGRWDTQYF. For the CDR3, the DNA is TGTGCCAGCAGTGAAGCACCGAGCGGGAGATGGGATACGCAGTATTTT.

CDR3 in amino acids: CASNQEGAFYEQYF. The CDR3 bases are TGTGCCAGCAACCAGGAGGGGGCCTTTTACGAGCAGTACTTC. The rearrangement links TRBV5-4 to TRBJ2-7; D may be TRBD1 (7 bases). The germline CDR1 and CDR2 sequences are SGHNT and YYREEE (reference sequence). CDR3 length: 14 amino acids. V shed 6 bases and J shed 4 bases, with 17 bases lying between them.

The chain is built from TRBV3-1 and TRBJ2-7; TRBD2 matches at 11 bases. Germline CDR1 LGHDT, CDR2 YNNKEL (reference sequence). The CDR3 runs to 15 residues. The trim removed 0 bases at V and 5 bases at J, leaving 3 bases unmatched. This chain's CDR3 is CASSQEPGLADEQYF. The CDR3 region has the DNA TGTGCCAGCAGCCAAGAACCGGGACTAGCGGACGAGCAGTACTTC.

This clonotype occurred a few times. The chain uses TRBV7-2 and TRBJ1-2; D is possibly TRBD1 (5 bases). V lost 0 bases and J lost 8, with 10 bases in between. The CDR3 is 13 amino acids. Germline V lookup: CDR1 SGHTA, CDR2 FQGNSA. The CDR3 nucleotides read TGTGCCAGCAGCTTAGCGACGAACAGGGGCTACACCTTC. Protein sequence: CASSLATNRGYTF.

A few counts support this clonotype. The chain couples TRBV25-1 to TRBJ1-2; a possible D gene is TRBD1 (6 bases). Trimming cost V 10 bases and J 1 base, with 13 bases left between them. CDR1 is MGHDK, CDR2 SYGVNS, per germline. The CDR3 runs to 13 residues. CDR3 protein: CATAGTNNYGYTF. The CDR3 DNA reads TGTGCCACCGCCGGGACAAATAACTATGGCTACACCTTC.